The T cell receptor (beta chain) described here comes from a study of shared clonotypes between healthy human individuals. Every subset had its genomic DNA shared out evenly among several immunoSEQ plates. TCRdb's table, derived via immunoSEQ multiplex PCR, lists solely in-frame clones and lacks some. The data show more than 900,000 clones, with around 82% seen just once and 0.6% to 0.75% held by the top ten. V shed 5 bases and J shed 0 bases, with 11 bases lying between them. The CDR3 contains 15 residues. CDR1 and CDR2 from the germline V gene are SGHTA and FQGNSA. Subsets obtained from CD4+ cells comprised CD45RA+ naive and CD45RA-negative memory cells.

The chain has TRBV7-2 and TRBJ1-5, with no clear D. Sequenced input: memory CD4+ T cells from PBMCs. As for subset: CD45RA-negative fraction. The TCR sequence derives from a man aged 18 to 35 in good health. Some clones in this sample may be carry-over from other donors' samples. The CDR3 region has the DNA TGTGCCAGCAGCCGTATGCGTGATAGCAATCAGCCCCAGCATTTT. It is translated as CASSRMRDSNQPQHF.